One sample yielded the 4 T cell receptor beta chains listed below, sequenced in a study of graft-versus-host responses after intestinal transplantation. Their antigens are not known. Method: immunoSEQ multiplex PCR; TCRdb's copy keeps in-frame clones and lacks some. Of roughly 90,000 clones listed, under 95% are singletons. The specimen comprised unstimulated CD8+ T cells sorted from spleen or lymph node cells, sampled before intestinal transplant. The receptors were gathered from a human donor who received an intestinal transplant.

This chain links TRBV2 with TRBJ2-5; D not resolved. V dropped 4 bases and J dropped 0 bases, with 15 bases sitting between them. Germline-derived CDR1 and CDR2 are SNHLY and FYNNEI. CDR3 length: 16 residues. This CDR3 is CASSVGTDLYQETQYF. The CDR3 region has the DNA TGTGCCAGCAGTGTTGGAACAGACCTTTACCAAGAGACCCAGTACTTC.

The DNA for the CDR3 is TGTGCCAGCAGCTTGGATTTTACAGCTCGGGGGGACGGGGAGCTGTTTTTT. Its translation: CASSLDFTARGDGELFF. The V and J genes are TRBV5-4 and TRBJ2-2; 7 bases match TRBD2. Germline V lookup: CDR1 SGHNT, CDR2 YYREEE (reference sequence). The CDR3 sequence is 17 residues long. J lost 7 bases, V lost 0 bases, and 12 bases had no gene match.

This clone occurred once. CDR3 coding DNA: TGTGCCAGCAGTGAGAGGGTCGGCTATGGCTACACCTTC. Translation: CASSERVGYGYTF. The chain recombines TRBV2 with TRBJ1-2; D uncertain. Germline V lookup: CDR1 SNHLY, CDR2 FYNNEI. V lost 3 bases to trimming and J lost 4 bases, with 9 bases between them. This CDR3 spans 13 amino acids. Combining the CDR3 with reference TRBV2 and TRBJ1-2 gives the whole variable domain EPEVTQTPSHQVTQMGQEVILRCVPISNHLYFYWYRQILGQKVEFLVSFYNNEISEKSEIFDDQFSVERPDGSNFTLKIRSTKLEDSAMYFCASSERVGYGYTFGSGTRLTVV.

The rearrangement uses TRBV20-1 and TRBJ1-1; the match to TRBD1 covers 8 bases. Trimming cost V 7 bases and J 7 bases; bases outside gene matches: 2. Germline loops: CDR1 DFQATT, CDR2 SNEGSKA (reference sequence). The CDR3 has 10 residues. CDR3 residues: CSVQGVEAFF. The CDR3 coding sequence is TGCAGTGTACAGGGGGTTGAAGCTTTCTTT.